The 26 T cell receptor beta chains below come from one sample, sequenced in a study of shared clonotypes between healthy human individuals. Method: immunoSEQ multiplex PCR; TCRdb's copy keeps in-frame clones and lacks some. The repertoire has approximately 2.1 million clones, more than 80% of them found once; the top ten carry 0.39%. Sample: naive CD4+ T cells from PBMCs. Subset defined: CD45RA+ positively selected. These receptors were taken from a man aged 18 to 35 in good health. Some clones in this sample may be carry-over from other donors' samples.

The V and J genes are TRBV6-4 and TRBJ2-5; D ambiguous. The CDR3 has 13 amino acids. CDR1 MRHNA and CDR2 SNTAGT come from the germline V gene. V was clipped by 0 bases and J by 5 bases, with 7 bases between them. Written as DNA, the CDR3 is TGTGCCAGCAGTGACTCGTTTGGGGAGACCCAGTACTTC. This sequence encodes CASSDSFGETQYF.

The V and J genes are TRBV2 and TRBJ2-7; D remains ambiguous. There are 13 residues in the CDR3. Germline-derived CDR1 and CDR2 are SNHLY and FYNNEI. V shed 6 bases and J shed 3 bases, with 12 bases lying between them. The CDR3 coding sequence is TGTGCCAGCAGAGGGAACCATGACTACGAGCAGTACTTC. Protein sequence: CASRGNHDYEQYF.

The rearrangement links TRBV27 to TRBJ2-7; D might be TRBD2 (5 bases). V lost 10 bases, J lost 3 bases, and 19 bases lay in between. Germline V CDR1 and CDR2: MNHEY, SMNVEV (reference sequence). The CDR3 has 14 amino acids. The CDR3 bases are TGTGCCACCGCGGACCAGCGGAGGCTCTACGAGCAGTACTTC. It translates to CATADQRRLYEQYF.

The table lists this clone with a count of one. The rearrangement joins TRBV29-1 to TRBJ1-2; possible D gene TRBD1, 6 bases. Deletions cut 4 bases from V and 6 bases from J, with 18 bases between. CDR1 is SQVTM, CDR2 ANQGSEA, per germline. The CDR3 loop spans 14 amino acids. The CDR3, as DNA: TGCAGCGTTGTAAGAACGGGGGGCGAGAATGGCTACACCTTC. This gives the protein CSVVRTGGENGYTF.

This chain links TRBV29-1 with TRBJ1-1, with 10 bases fitting TRBD1. V shed 4 bases, J shed 2 bases, and the junction held 7 bases outside the gene matches. Germline lookup yields CDR1 SQVTM and CDR2 ANQGSEA. This CDR3 contains 15 residues. The CDR3 bases are TGCAGCGTTGTGTCGGACAGGGGGATCAACACTGAAGCTTTCTTT. Encoded protein: CSVVSDRGINTEAFF.

The chain uses TRBV7-8 and TRBJ1-1; D might be TRBD1 (5 bases). This CDR3 is 14 amino acids long. The V and J ends lost 2 bases and 7 bases respectively, with 14 bases between them. Germline V gene data show CDR1 as SGHVS and CDR2 as FQNEAQ. This CDR3 is CASSLKGEGSEAFF. The CDR3 coding sequence is TGTGCCAGCAGCTTAAAAGGCGAGGGGAGTGAAGCTTTCTTT.

The J gene is TRBJ1-1, the V gene TRBV18; D is possibly TRBD1 (6 bases). The V end was cut by 3 bases, the J end by 0 bases, with 11 bases between. Germline CDR1 is KGHSH and CDR2 is LQKENI. The CDR3 covers 15 residues. The chain's CDR3 is CASSPTGDLNTEAFF. CDR3 nucleotides: TGTGCCAGCTCACCGACAGGAGATTTGAACACTGAAGCTTTCTTT.

This chain connects TRBV6-5 to TRBJ1-1; 7 bases agree with TRBD1. CDR3 length: 15 amino acids. Germline assignment: CDR1 MNHEY and CDR2 SVGAGI. J was trimmed by 5 bases and V by 0 bases; bases with no gene match: 6. The CDR3 coding sequence is TGTGCCAGCAGTTACTCAGGGGGCGGCCCTACTGAAGCTTTCTTT. Translated: CASSYSGGGPTEAFF.

The chain is built from TRBV6-5 and TRBJ2-7; 13 bases fit TRBD2. V gave up 6 bases and J gave up 3 bases; unmatched junction bases: 5. From germline, CDR1 is MNHEY and CDR2 SVGAGI. This CDR3 is 15 amino acids long. The CDR3 is CASRGTSGNYYEQYF. The CDR3, as DNA: TGTGCCAGCAGGGGGACTAGCGGGAACTACTACGAGCAGTACTTC.

Comment on this clone: Other DNA sequences in the sample encode the same CDR3. J is TRBJ2-1 and V is TRBV18, with TRBD1 matching 8 bases. This CDR3 contains 14 residues. V was pared by 4 bases and J by 4 bases, with 3 bases of the junction left unmatched. The V gene's germline CDR1 is KGHSH and CDR2 LQKENI. Written as DNA, the CDR3 is TGTGCCAGCTCACGAGACAGGGGTTACAATGAGCAGTTCTTC. Translating gives CASSRDRGYNEQFF.

The chain couples TRBV13 to TRBJ2-3, with D tentatively TRBD1 or TRBD2 (5 bases each). Germline values: CDR1 PRHDT, CDR2 FYEKMQ (reference sequence). The V end was cut by 6 bases, the J end by 0 bases, with 19 bases between. The CDR3 runs to 17 residues. The CDR3 reads CASSPTVGDGSTDTQYF. The CDR3 region has the DNA TGTGCCAGCAGTCCTACGGTCGGGGACGGGAGCACAGATACGCAGTATTTT.

The chain links TRBV9 to TRBJ2-1; 12 positions agree with TRBD2. In germline, CDR1 is SGDLS, CDR2 YYNGEE. CDR3 length: 18 amino acids. With V trimmed by 1 base and J by 5 bases, 10 bases remained unmatched. The CDR3 bases are TGTGCCAGCAGCGTAAGGGACCCCGCTAGCGGGAGGGACAATGAGCAGTTCTTC. This encodes CASSVRDPASGRDNEQFF. The whole variable domain, remainder taken from reference TRBV9 and TRBJ2-1, is DSGVTQTPKHLITATGQRVTLRCSPRSGDLSVYWYQQSLDQGLQFLIQYYNGEERAKGNILERFSAQQFPDLHSELNLSSLELGDSALYFCASSVRDPASGRDNEQFFGPGTRLTVL.

This clone has only one observation. Other DNA sequences in the same sample also yield this CDR3. V is TRBV18 and J is TRBJ1-4, with a possible D match to TRBD1 (6 bases). The CDR3 runs 14 residues. Germline V gives CDR1 KGHSH, CDR2 LQKENI. V lost 3 bases and J 2 bases, leaving 7 bases between the germline ends. The CDR3 sequence is CASSPTGTNEKLFF. CDR3 in DNA: TGTGCCAGCTCACCTACAGGGACTAATGAAAAACTGTTTTTT.

The chain uses TRBV18 and TRBJ1-1, with 8 bases lining up with TRBD1. V shed 5 bases and J 2 bases; nucleotides not matched to a gene: 7. CDR3 size: 15 residues. CDR1 is KGHSH and CDR2 is LQKENI in the germline V gene. As DNA, the CDR3 is TGTGCCAGCTCAGGGGGACAGGCGTTTAACACTGAAGCTTTCTTT. As protein: CASSGGQAFNTEAFF.

This chain joins TRBV2 and TRBJ2-3; D gene ambiguous. The V end lost 7 bases, the J end lost 2 bases, and 4 bases lay between the germline ends. The CDR3 covers 11 residues. Germline V gives CDR1 SNHLY, CDR2 FYNNEI. CDR3 amino acids: CASIDTDTQYF. The CDR3 DNA reads as TGTGCCAGCATTGACACAGATACGCAGTATTTT. Full variable domain (outside the CDR3, taken from reference TRBV2 and TRBJ2-3): EPEVTQTPSHQVTQMGQEVILRCVPISNHLYFYWYRQILGQKVEFLVSFYNNEISEKSEIFDDQFSVERPDGSNFTLKIRSTKLEDSAMYFCASIDTDTQYFGPGTRLTVL.

This clone is a singleton in its sample. Other DNA sequences from this sample encode an identical CDR3 as well. This rearrangement joins TRBV29-1 to TRBJ2-3, with TRBD2 matching over 8 bases. CDR1 and CDR2 (germline): SQVTM, ANQGSEA. After removal of 6 bases from V and 2 bases from J, the junction contained 4 bases not matched to a gene. This CDR3 region has 13 residues. CDR3 in DNA: TGCAGCGTGCGGGGGGCTCTCACAGATACGCAGTATTTT. Amino acids: CSVRGALTDTQYF.

The genes are TRBV7-9 and TRBJ2-5; D not resolved. The V end was cut by 5 bases, the J end by 1 base, with 8 bases between. Germline loops: CDR1 SEHNR, CDR2 FQNEAQ (reference sequence). This CDR3 is built from 13 residues. In nucleotides, the CDR3 is TGTGCCAGCAGCATCCGGGTCCAAGAGACCCAGTACTTC. Amino acid sequence: CASSIRVQETQYF.

The chain uses TRBV6-1 and TRBJ2-2; TRBD1 matches at 8 bases. The junction had 3 bases not matched to a gene; V was cut back by 4 bases and J by 5 bases. CDR3 length: 14 residues. Germline assignment: CDR1 MNHNS and CDR2 SASEGT. CDR3 DNA: TGTGCCAGCAGTGGAGGGACAGGTACCGGGGAGCTGTTTTTT. Translation gives CASSGGTGTGELFF.

The chain combines TRBV5-1 with TRBJ2-3, with 14 positions matching TRBD2. V was pared by 3 bases and J by 2 bases, with 8 bases of the junction left unmatched. The CDR3 sequence is 18 residues long. Looked up from germline, CDR1 is SGHRS and CDR2 is YFSETQ. CDR3 DNA: TGCGCCAGCAGCTCGAGACCGGGACTAGCGGGAGCCACAGATACGCAGTATTTT. This gives the protein CASSSRPGLAGATDTQYF.

This clone is a singleton in its sample. This chain links TRBV9 with TRBJ1-4; the match to TRBD1 covers 7 bases. Trimming took 4 bases from V and 7 from J; bases not matched to a gene: 7. This CDR3 region has 14 residues. Germline lookup yields CDR1 SGDLS and CDR2 YYNGEE. The CDR3: CASSRGTAGEKLFF. CDR3 bases: TGTGCCAGCAGCCGAGGGACAGCGGGTGAAAAACTGTTTTTT.

The chain couples TRBV11-1 to TRBJ2-3; D remains unclear. V was trimmed by 1 base and J by 2 bases, leaving 4 bases between them. Germline V gene lookup returns CDR1 SGHAT and CDR2 FQDESV (reference sequence). The CDR3 extends over 13 amino acids. As DNA, the CDR3 is TGTGCCAGCAGCTTAGGGCTCACAGATACGCAGTATTTT. Residues: CASSLGLTDTQYF.

Turning to this clone: Other DNA sequences in the sample encode the same CDR3. The chain links TRBV5-1 to TRBJ2-2, with D maybe TRBD1 (5 bases). CDR1 and CDR2 (germline): SGHRS, YFSETQ. Trimming removed 0 bases from V and 6 bases from J, with 9 bases in between. The CDR3 spans 14 residues. The CDR3 bases are TGCGCCAGCAGCTTGGTTCAGGGCCCCGGGGAGCTGTTTTTT. This sequence encodes CASSLVQGPGELFF.

J is TRBJ2-1 and V is TRBV5-1; 14 bases align to TRBD2. The ends lost 5 bases at V and 10 bases at J; junction bases unmatched: 8. The CDR3 is 15 residues long. In germline, CDR1 is SGHRS, CDR2 YFSETQ. CDR3 sequence (DNA): TGCGCCAGCAGGAAAGCGGGACTAGCGGGAGTGGAGCAGTTCTTC. Protein: CASRKAGLAGVEQFF.

V gene TRBV7-3 combines with J gene TRBJ2-7, with D unclear. Germline CDR1 reads SGHTA; CDR2 reads FQGTGA. This CDR3 is 14 amino acids long. The ends were cut back, 2 bases at V and 6 bases at J, with 14 bases in the middle. CDR3 sequence reads: CASSLDSGTLEQYF. The CDR3, as DNA: TGTGCCAGCAGCTTAGACTCCGGAACACTCGAGCAGTACTTC.

Regarding this clone: The same CDR3 also results from other DNA sequences found in this sample. This chain connects TRBV9 to TRBJ2-7; 8 nucleotides agree with TRBD1. The length of the CDR3 is 14 residues. Germline trimming cut 0 bases from V and 4 bases from J; bases unmatched to any gene: 3. Germline V gives CDR1 SGDLS, CDR2 YYNGEE. In nucleotides, the CDR3 is TGTGCCAGCAGCGTAGGCCAGGGGGCTTACGAGCAGTACTTC. This translates into CASSVGQGAYEQYF.

The genes are TRBV25-1 and TRBJ1-2; TRBD1 matches at 9 bases. This CDR3 has 14 residues. Germline V CDR1 and CDR2: MGHDK, SYGVNS. Germline trimming cut 6 bases from V and 8 bases from J; bases unmatched to any gene: 10. Here the CDR3 reads CASSPRDRVVGYTF. CDR3 nucleotide sequence: TGTGCCAGCAGCCCCCGGGACAGGGTCGTGGGCTACACCTTC.